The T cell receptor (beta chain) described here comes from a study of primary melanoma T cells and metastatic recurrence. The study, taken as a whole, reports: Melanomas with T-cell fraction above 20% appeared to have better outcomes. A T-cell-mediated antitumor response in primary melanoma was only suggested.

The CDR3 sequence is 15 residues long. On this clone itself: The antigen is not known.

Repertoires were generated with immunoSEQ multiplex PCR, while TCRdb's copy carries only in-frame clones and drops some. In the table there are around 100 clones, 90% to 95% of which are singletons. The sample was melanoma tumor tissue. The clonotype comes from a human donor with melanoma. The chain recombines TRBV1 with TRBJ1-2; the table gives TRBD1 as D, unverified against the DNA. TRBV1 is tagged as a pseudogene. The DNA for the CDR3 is TGCGCCAGCAGCCAGGACAGGGGGCGCCCGGATGGCTACACCTTC. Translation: CASSQDRGRPDGYTF.